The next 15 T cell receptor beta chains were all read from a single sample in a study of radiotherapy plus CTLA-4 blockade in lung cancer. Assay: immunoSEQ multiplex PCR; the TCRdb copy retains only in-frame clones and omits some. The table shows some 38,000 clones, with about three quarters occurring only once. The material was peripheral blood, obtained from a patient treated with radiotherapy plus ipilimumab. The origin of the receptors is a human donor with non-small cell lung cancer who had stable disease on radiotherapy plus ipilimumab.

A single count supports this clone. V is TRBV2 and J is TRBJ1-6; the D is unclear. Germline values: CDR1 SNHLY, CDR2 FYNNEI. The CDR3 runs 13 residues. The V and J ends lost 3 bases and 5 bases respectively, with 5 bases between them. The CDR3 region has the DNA TGTGCCAGCAGTGAGGGAAATAATTCACCCCTCCACTTT. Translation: CASSEGNNSPLHF.

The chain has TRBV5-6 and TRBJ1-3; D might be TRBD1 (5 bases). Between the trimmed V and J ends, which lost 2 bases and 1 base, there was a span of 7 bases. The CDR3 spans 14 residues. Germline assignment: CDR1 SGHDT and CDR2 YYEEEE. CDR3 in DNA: TGTGCCAGCAGCTTAGGGGAATCTGGAAACACCATATATTTT. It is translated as CASSLGESGNTIYF.

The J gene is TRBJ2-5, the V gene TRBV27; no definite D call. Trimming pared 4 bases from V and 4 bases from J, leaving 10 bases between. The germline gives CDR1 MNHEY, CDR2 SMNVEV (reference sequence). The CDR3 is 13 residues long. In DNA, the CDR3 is TGTGCCAGCAGTTCGTCCAGAGTAGAGACCCAGTACTTC. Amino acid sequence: CASSSSRVETQYF.

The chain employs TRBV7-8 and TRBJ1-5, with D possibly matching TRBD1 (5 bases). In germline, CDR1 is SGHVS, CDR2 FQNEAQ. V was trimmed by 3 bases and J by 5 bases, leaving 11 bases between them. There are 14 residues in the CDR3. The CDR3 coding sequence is TGTGCCAGCAGCTTCTCGGGGGGAGATCAGCCCCAGCATTTT. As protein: CASSFSGGDQPQHF.

The CDR3 loop reads CAWSRGGGRGAYTGELFF. The DNA for the CDR3 is TGTGCCTGGAGTCGCGGTGGGGGGAGGGGGGCTTACACCGGGGAGCTGTTTTTT. The chain recombines TRBV30 with TRBJ2-2, with TRBD2 as a possible D gene (7 bases). The CDR3 totals 18 residues. Per germline, CDR1 GTSNPN and CDR2 SVGIG (reference sequence). V was trimmed by 2 bases and J by 3 bases, leaving 22 bases between them. Supplemented by reference TRBV30 and TRBJ2-2, the full variable domain reads SQTIHQWPATLVQPVGSPLSLECTVEGTSNPNLYWYRQAAGRGLQLLFYSVGIGQISSEVPQNLSASRPQDRQFILSSKKLLLSDSGFYLCAWSRGGGRGAYTGELFFGEGSRLTVL.

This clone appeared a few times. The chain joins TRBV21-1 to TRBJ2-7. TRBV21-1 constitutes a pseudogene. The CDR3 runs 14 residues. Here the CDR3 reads CASSPVSASYEQYV. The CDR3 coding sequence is TGTGCCAGCAGCCCCGTATCCGCCTCCTACGAGCAGTACGTC.

CDR3 residues: CASSVQGGEQFF. Here the CDR3 DNA reads TGTGCCAGCAGCGTACAGGGTGGTGAGCAGTTCTTC. The rearrangement joins TRBV9 to TRBJ2-1; the D gene is possibly TRBD1 (5 bases). Trimming removed 1 base at V and 9 bases at J, with 8 bases between. Germline-derived CDR1 and CDR2 are SGDLS and YYNGEE. The CDR3 loop spans 12 amino acids.

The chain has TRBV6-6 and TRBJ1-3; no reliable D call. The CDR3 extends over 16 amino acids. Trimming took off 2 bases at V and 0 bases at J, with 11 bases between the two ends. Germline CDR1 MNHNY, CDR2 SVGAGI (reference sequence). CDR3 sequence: CASSYGRGSSGNTIYF. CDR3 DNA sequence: TGTGCCAGCAGTTACGGCCGCGGGAGCTCTGGAAACACCATATATTTT.

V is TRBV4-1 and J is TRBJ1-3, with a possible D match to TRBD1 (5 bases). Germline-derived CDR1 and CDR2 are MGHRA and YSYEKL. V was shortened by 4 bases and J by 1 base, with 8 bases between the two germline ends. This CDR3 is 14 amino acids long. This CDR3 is CASSLTGSGNTIYF. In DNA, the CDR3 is TGCGCCAGCAGCCTCACAGGATCTGGAAACACCATATATTTT.

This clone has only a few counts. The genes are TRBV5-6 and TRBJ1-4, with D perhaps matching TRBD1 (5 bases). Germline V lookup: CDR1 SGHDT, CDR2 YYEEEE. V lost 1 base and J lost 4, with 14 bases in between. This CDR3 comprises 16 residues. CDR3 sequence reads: CASSLRQGKGNEKLFF. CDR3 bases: TGTGCCAGCAGCTTGCGTCAGGGCAAGGGTAATGAAAAACTGTTTTTT.

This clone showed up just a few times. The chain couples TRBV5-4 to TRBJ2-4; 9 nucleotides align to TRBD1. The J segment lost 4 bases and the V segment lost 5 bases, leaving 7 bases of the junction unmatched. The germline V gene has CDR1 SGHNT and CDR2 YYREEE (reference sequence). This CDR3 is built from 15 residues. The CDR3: CASSPSGTGKNIQYF. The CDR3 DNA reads TGTGCCAGCAGTCCTTCCGGGACAGGGAAAAACATTCAGTACTTC.

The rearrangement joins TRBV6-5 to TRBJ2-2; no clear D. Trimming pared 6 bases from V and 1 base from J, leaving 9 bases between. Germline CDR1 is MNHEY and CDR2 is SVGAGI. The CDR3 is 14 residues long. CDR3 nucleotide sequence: TGTGCCAGCAGCATGACGGTGAACACCGGGGAGCTGTTTTTT. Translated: CASSMTVNTGELFF.

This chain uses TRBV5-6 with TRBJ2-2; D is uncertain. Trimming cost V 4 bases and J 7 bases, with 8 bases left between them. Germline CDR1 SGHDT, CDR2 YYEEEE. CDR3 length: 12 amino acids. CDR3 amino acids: CASSTVDGELFF. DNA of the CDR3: TGTGCCAGCAGCACCGTGGACGGGGAGCTGTTTTTT.

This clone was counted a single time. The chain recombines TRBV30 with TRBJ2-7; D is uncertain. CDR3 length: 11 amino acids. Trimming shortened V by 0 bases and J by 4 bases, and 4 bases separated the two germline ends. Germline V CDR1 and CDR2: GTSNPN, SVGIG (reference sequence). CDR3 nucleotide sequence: TGTGCCTGGAGTGTAAAGTACGAGCAGTACTTC. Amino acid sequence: CAWSVKYEQYF.

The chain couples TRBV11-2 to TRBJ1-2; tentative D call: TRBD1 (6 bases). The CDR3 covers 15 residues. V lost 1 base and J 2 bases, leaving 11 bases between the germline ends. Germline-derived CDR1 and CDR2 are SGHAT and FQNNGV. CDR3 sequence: CASSLAQGPNYGYTF. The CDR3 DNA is TGTGCCAGCAGCTTAGCACAGGGCCCAAACTATGGCTACACCTTC.